This passage covers 8 T cell receptor beta chains from one sample sequenced in a study of T cell responses to AZD1222 COVID-19 vaccine. Sequencing was performed with immunoSEQ multiplex PCR; in TCRdb, only in-frame clones are kept and a portion is missing. The data hold 100,000 to 150,000 clones, with about 87% observed a single time. The sample was peripheral blood, taken on day 0 of AZD1222 vaccination. The receptors here all came from an adult in good health.

This chain links TRBV7-9 with TRBJ1-4; tentative D call: TRBD1 (6 bases). Trimming cost V 2 bases and J 5 bases, with 12 bases left between them. CDR3 length equals 15 residues. The V gene's germline CDR1 is SEHNR and CDR2 FQNEAQ (reference sequence). The CDR3 spells CASSLSGGPNEKLFF. CDR3 nucleotide sequence: TGTGCCAGCAGCTTATCGGGGGGGCCGAATGAAAAACTGTTTTTT. The entire variable domain, with the rest obtained from reference TRBV7-9 and TRBJ1-4, is as follows: DTGVSQNPRHKITKRGQNVTFRCDPISEHNRLYWYRQTLGQGPEFLTYFQNEAQLEKSRLLSDRFSAERPKGSFSTLEIQRTEQGDSAMYLCASSLSGGPNEKLFFGSGTQLSVL.

The chain has TRBV7-2 and TRBJ1-1; D perhaps matches TRBD1 (5 bases). V dropped 4 bases and J dropped 1 base, with 10 bases sitting between them. This CDR3 has 14 residues. Germline V gene lookup returns CDR1 SGHTA and CDR2 FQGNSA. CDR3 amino acids: CASSSWGGNTEAFF. CDR3 in DNA: TGTGCCAGCAGCTCTTGGGGGGGGAACACTGAAGCTTTCTTT.

The rearrangement links TRBV30 to TRBJ1-2, with TRBD1 as a possible D gene (6 bases). Germline-derived CDR1 and CDR2 are GTSNPN and SVGIG (reference sequence). V gave up 4 bases and J gave up 7 bases, with 16 bases separating them. CDR3 length: 13 residues. The CDR3 coding sequence is TGTGCCTGGAATGGGCAGGGGCGGAGTGGCTACACCTTC. It translates to CAWNGQGRSGYTF.

The chain links TRBV4-1 to TRBJ2-3; 9 nucleotides align to TRBD1. The CDR3 has 15 residues. After removal of 3 bases from V and 1 base from J, the junction contained 2 bases not matched to a gene. Germline V CDR1 and CDR2: MGHRA, YSYEKL. The CDR3 DNA follows: TGCGCCAGCAGCCACGGGACAGGGCGCACAGATACGCAGTATTTT. Translating gives CASSHGTGRTDTQYF.

This chain joins TRBV15 and TRBJ2-2; either TRBD1 or TRBD2 may fit D (6 bases each). This CDR3 contains 16 residues. The V end was cut by 0 bases, the J end by 5 bases, with 13 bases between. CDR1 LNHNV and CDR2 YYDKDF come from the germline V gene (reference sequence). In DNA form, the CDR3 reads TGTGCCACCAGCAGAGATATGGGGGGCCGGACCGGGGAGCTGTTTTTT. Translated, it gives CATSRDMGGRTGELFF. Full variable domain (remainder filled in from reference TRBV15 and TRBJ2-2): DAMVIQNPRYQVTQFGKPVTLSCSQTLNHNVMYWYQQKSSQAPKLLFHYYDKDFNNEADTPDNFQSRRPNTSFCFLDIRSPGLGDTAMYLCATSRDMGGRTGELFFGEGSRLTVL.

The rearrangement uses TRBV18 and TRBJ2-2, with 7 nucleotides matching TRBD1. CDR3 length equals 15 residues. Per the germline V gene, CDR1 is KGHSH and CDR2 is LQKENI. V lost 6 bases, J lost 0 bases, and 4 bases stayed unmatched. CDR3 sequence: CASSRGGANTGELFF. CDR3 nucleotide sequence: TGTGCCAGCTCCCGAGGGGGCGCGAACACCGGGGAGCTGTTTTTT.

V gene TRBV20-1 combines with J gene TRBJ2-7; no clear D gene. Germline CDR1 DFQATT, CDR2 SNEGSKA (reference sequence). The length of the CDR3 is 11 residues. Trimming took 1 base from V and 7 from J, leaving 8 bases between them. This CDR3 is CSARGLAEQYF. The CDR3 DNA follows: TGCAGTGCTAGAGGATTGGCGGAGCAGTACTTC.

The CDR3 here is CASSRSPDNEQFF. The CDR3 coding sequence is TGCGCCAGCAGCCGCTCCCCTGACAATGAGCAGTTCTTC. The rearrangement joins TRBV5-1 to TRBJ2-1; no definite D call. V was clipped by 4 bases and J by 5 bases, with 10 bases between them. CDR1 is SGHRS, CDR2 YFSETQ, per germline. The CDR3 has 13 residues.